Included here is one TCR beta chain sequence, with context. Antigen: not known. These data belong to a study of T cell responses to AZD1222 COVID-19 vaccine. The table came from immunoSEQ multiplex PCR; TCRdb's copy has only in-frame clones and leaves some out. Here the sample spans 150,000 to 200,000 clones, 85% to 95% being singletons. V dropped 6 bases and J dropped 7 bases, with 6 bases sitting between them. Germline lookup yields CDR1 MNHEY and CDR2 SVGAGI. CDR3 length: 11 amino acids. Study outcomes and limitations: Most donors were white British and more were female, and clonal diversity was possibly underestimated. Sampling captured repertoires only after the peak T cell response.

Sequencing was performed on peripheral blood, taken on day 0 of AZD1222 vaccination. The source of this sequence is an adult in good health. The chain recombines TRBV6-5 with TRBJ2-2; no clear D. The CDR3 here is CASRGDGELFF. The CDR3 DNA reads TGTGCCAGCAGGGGCGACGGGGAGCTGTTTTTT.